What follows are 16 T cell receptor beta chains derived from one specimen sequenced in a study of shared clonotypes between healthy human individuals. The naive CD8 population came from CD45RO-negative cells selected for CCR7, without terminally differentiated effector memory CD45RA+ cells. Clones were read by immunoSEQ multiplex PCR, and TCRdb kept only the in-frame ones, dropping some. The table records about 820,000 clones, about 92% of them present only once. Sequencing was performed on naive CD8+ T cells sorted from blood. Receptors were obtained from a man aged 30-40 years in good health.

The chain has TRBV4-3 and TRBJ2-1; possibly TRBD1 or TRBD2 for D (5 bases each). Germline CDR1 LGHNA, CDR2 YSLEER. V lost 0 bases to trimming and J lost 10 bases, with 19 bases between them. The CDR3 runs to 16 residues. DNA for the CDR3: TGCGCCAGCAGCCAAGATGAATCGGGGCAGGGAGAGGAGCAGTTCTTC. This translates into CASSQDESGQGEEQFF.

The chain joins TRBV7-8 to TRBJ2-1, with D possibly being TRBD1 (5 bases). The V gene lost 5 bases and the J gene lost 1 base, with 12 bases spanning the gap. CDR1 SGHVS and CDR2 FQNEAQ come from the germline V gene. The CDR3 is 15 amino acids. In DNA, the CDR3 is TGTGCCAGCAGCATCAGGACAAATTCCTACAATGAGCAGTTCTTC. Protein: CASSIRTNSYNEQFF.

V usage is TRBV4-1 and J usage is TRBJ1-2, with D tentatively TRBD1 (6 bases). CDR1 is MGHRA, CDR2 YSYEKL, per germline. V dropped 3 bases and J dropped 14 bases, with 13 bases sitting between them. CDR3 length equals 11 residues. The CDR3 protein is CASSQGAFRTF. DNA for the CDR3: TGCGCCAGCAGCCAGGGGGCCTTTAGGACCTTC.

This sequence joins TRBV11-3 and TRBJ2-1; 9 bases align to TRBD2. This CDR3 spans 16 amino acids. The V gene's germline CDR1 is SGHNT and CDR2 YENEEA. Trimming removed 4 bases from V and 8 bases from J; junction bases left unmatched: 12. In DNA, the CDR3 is TGTGCCAGCAGCTCTCGTTTCCTAGCGGGAAGCCATGAGCAGTTCTTC. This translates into CASSSRFLAGSHEQFF.

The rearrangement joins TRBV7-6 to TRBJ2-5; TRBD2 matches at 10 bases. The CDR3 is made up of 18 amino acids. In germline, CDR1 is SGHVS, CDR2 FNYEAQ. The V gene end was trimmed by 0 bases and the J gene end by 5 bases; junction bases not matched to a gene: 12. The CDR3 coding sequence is TGTGCCAGCAGCTTAGCAACTCAAAGCGGGAGGGCCAGGGAGACCCAGTACTTC. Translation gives CASSLATQSGRARETQYF. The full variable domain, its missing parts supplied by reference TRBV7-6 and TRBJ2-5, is GAGVSQSPRYKVTKRGQDVALRCDPISGHVSLYWYRQALGQGPEFLTYFNYEAQQDKSGLPNDRFSAERPEGSISTLTIQRTEQRDSAMYRCASSLATQSGRARETQYFGPGTRLLVL.

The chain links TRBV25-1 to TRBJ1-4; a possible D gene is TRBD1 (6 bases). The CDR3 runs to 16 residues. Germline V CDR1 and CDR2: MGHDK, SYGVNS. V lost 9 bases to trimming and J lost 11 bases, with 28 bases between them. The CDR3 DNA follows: TGTGCCAGAAGGACAGATGCGGATACTCGCGAAAGGAAACTGTTTTTT. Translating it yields CARRTDADTRERKLFF. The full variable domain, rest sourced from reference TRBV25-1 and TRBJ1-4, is EADIYQTPRYLVIGTGKKITLECSQTMGHDKMYWYQQDPGMELHLIHYSYGVNSTEKGDLSSESTVSRIRTEHFPLTLESARPSHTSQYLCARRTDADTRERKLFFGSGTQLSVL.

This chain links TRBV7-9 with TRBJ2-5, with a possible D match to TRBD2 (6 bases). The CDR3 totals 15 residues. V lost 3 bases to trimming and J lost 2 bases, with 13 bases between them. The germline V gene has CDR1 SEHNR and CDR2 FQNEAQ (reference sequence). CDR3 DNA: TGTGCCAGCAGCTTCCGGGACTCCCCACAAGAGACCCAGTACTTC. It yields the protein CASSFRDSPQETQYF.

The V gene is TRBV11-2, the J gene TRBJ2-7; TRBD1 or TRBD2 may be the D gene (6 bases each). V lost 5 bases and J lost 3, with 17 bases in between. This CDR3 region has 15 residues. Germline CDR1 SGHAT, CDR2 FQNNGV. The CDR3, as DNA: TGTGCCAGCAGCCCTAGCGCGGGCAGGGGCTACGAGCAGTACTTC. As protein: CASSPSAGRGYEQYF.

The CDR3 sequence is CASSLGAEAFF. The DNA for the CDR3 is TGTGCCAGCAGCTTGGGGGCTGAAGCTTTCTTT. This chain uses TRBV5-6 with TRBJ1-1; D gene ambiguous. Germline lookup yields CDR1 SGHDT and CDR2 YYEEEE. Deletions cut 0 bases from V and 6 bases from J, with 3 bases between. CDR3 length equals 11 residues.

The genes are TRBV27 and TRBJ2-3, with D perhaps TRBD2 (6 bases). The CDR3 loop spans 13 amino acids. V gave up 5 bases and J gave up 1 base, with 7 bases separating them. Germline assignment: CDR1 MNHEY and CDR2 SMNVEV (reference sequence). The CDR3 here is CASSGTRTDTQYF. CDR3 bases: TGTGCCAGCAGTGGGACTCGCACAGATACGCAGTATTTT.

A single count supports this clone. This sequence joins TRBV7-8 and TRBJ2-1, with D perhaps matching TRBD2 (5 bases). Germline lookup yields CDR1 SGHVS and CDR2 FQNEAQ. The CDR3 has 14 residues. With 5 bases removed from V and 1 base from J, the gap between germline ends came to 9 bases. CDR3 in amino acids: CASSTSGSYNEQFF. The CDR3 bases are TGTGCCAGCAGCACCTCGGGATCCTACAATGAGCAGTTCTTC.

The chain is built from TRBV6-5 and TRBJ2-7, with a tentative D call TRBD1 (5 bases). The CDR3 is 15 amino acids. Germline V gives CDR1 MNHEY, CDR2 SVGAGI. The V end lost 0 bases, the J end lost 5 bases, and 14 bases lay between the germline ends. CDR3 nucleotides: TGTGCCAGCAGTTACTCATCTACCGCGGACAACGAGCAGTACTTC. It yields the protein CASSYSSTADNEQYF.

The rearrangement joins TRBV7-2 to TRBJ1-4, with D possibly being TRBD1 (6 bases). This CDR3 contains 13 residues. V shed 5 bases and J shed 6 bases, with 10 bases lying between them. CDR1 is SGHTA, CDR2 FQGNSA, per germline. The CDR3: CASSPWTDEKLFF. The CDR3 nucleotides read TGTGCCAGCAGCCCATGGACAGATGAAAAACTGTTTTTT.

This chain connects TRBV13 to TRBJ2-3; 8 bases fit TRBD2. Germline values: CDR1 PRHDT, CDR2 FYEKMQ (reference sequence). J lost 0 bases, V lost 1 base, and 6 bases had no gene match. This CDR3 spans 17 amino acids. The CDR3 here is CASSLEGLASSTDTQYF. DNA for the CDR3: TGTGCCAGCAGCTTAGAAGGACTAGCCTCTAGCACAGATACGCAGTATTTT. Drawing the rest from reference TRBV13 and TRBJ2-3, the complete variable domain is AAGVIQSPRHLIKEKRETATLKCYPIPRHDTVYWYQQGPGQDPQFLISFYEKMQSDKGSIPDRFSAQQFSDYHSELNMSSLELGDSALYFCASSLEGLASSTDTQYFGPGTRLTVL.

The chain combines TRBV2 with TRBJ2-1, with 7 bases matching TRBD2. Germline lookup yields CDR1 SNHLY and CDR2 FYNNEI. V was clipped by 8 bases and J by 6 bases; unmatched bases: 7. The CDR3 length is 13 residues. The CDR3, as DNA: TGTGCCAGCGGCGGGAGAAAGGGCAATGAGCAGTTCTTC. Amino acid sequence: CASGGRKGNEQFF.

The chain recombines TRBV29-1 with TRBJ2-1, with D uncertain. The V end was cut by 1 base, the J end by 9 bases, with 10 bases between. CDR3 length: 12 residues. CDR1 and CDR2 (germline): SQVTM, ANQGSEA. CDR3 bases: TGCAGCGTTGAAGGGCTCGAGGTTGAGCAGTTCTTC. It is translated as CSVEGLEVEQFF.